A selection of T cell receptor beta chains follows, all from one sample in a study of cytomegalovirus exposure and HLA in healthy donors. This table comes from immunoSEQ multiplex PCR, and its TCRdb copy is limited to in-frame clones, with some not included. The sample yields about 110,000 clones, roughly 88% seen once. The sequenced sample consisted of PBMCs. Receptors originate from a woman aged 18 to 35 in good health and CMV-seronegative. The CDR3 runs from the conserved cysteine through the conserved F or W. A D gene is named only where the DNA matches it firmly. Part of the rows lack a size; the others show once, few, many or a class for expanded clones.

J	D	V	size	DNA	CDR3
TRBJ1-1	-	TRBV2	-	TGTGCCAGCAGGAGTAGGACAGCGATGAACACTGAAGCTTTCTTT	CASRSRTAMNTEAFF
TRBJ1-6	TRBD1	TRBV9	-	TGTGCCAGCAGCGTGGGACAGGGGGCAGGTTCACCCCTCCACTTT	CASSVGQGAGSPLHF
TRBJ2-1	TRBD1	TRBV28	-	TGTGCCAGCAGTTCTCAGGACAGGACAGAAAAAAATGAGCAGTTCTTC	CASSSQDRTEKNEQFF
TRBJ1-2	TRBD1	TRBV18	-	TGTGCCAGCTCACCTACCGGGGACAGGGTCTATGGCTACACCTTC	CASSPTGDRVYGYTF
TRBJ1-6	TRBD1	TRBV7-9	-	TGTGCCAGCAGCTTCTGGGGGGGACAGGGGAGTTCACCCCTCCACTTT	CASSFWGGQGSSPLHF
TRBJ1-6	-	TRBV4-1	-	TGCGCCAGCAGGGGGGGACTCCACGAACCCCTCCACTTT	CASRGGLHEPLHF
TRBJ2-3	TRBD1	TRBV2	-	TGTGCCAGCAGTCTGGGGACAGGGTCCACAGATACGCAGTATTTT	CASSLGTGSTDTQYF
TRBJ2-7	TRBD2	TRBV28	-	TGTGCCAGCAGTTTGGGAGGGCTGAGCTCCTACGAGCAGTACTTC	CASSLGGLSSYEQYF
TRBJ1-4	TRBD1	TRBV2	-	TGTGCCAGCAGTGTCTTACAGGGGGCTGGTGAAAAACTGTTTTTT	CASSVLQGAGEKLFF
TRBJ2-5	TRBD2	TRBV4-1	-	TGCGCCAGCAGCCAAGTAAGGCTAGCGGGGGCGGGTAGCGAGACCCAGTACTTC	CASSQVRLAGAGSETQYF
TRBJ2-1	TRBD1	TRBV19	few	TGTGCCAGTAGGCAGGGGGCAGTCAATGAGCAGTTCTTC	CASRQGAVNEQFF
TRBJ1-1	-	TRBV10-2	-	TGCGCCAGCAGACATGACGGGAGTGGGACTGAAGCTTTCTTT	CASRHDGSGTEAFF
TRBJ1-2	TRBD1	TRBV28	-	TGTGCCAGCAGTCTAACAGGGGGAGGCTATGGCTACACCTTC	CASSLTGGGYGYTF
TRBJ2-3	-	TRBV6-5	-	TGTGCCAGCAGTTACAAGGAGTATGGTGGTATAGATACGCAGTATTTT	CASSYKEYGGIDTQYF
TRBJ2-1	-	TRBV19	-	TGTGCCAGTAGCAACCATCGGACTCTTAATGAGCAGTTCTTC	CASSNHRTLNEQFF
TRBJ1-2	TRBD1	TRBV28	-	TGTGCCGCAGGTAAAATCGGGACAGGCTCATATGGCTACACCTTC	CAAGKIGTGSYGYTF
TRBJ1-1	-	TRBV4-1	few	TGCGCCAGCAGCCAATCGGGGGGCACTGAAGCTTTCTTT	CASSQSGGTEAFF
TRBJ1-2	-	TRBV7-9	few	TGTGCCAGCAGCTTTCTACAGGACACATACAACTATGGCTACACCTTC	CASSFLQDTYNYGYTF
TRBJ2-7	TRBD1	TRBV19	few	TGTGCCAGTAGTATGGGGACAGGGGGCTACGAGCAGTACTTC	CASSMGTGGYEQYF
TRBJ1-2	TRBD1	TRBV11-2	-	TGTGCCAGCAGCTCCCTTCACAGGGGGGGCGACTATGGCTACACCTTC	CASSSLHRGGDYGYTF
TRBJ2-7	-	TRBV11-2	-	TGTGCCAGCAGCTTAGGAGTCTACGAGCAGTACTTC	CASSLGVYEQYF
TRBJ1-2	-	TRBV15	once	TGTGCCACCAGCAGTCGCGGGGAGGGCCTAAACTATGGCTACACCTTC	CATSSRGEGLNYGYTF
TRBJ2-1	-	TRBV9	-	TGTGCCAGCAGCGGCGAGACACCCCCGTACAATGAGCAGTTCTTC	CASSGETPPYNEQFF
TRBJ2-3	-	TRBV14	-	TGTGCCAGCAGCCTCCAGGGGACGGATACGCAGTATTTT	CASSLQGTDTQYF
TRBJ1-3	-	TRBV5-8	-	TGTGCCAGCAGCTTGGGACAGACATTATCTGGAAACACCATATATTTT	CASSLGQTLSGNTIYF
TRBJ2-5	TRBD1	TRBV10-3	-	TGTGCCATCAGTGAGCCCTCCAGACAGGGAAAAGAGACCCAGTACTTC	CAISEPSRQGKETQYF
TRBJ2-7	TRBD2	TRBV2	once	TGTGCCAGCAGTGAGGCGGGGGAACACTACGAGCAGTACTTC	CASSEAGEHYEQYF
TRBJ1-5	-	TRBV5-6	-	TGTGCCAGCAGCTTGGTCGGTCAGCCCCAGCATTTT	CASSLVGQPQHF
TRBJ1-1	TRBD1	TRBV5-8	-	TGTGCCAGCAGCTTCCGGGACAGGGGTAAGAACACTGAAGCTTTCTTT	CASSFRDRGKNTEAFF
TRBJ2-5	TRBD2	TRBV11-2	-	TGTGCCAGCAGCTTAGGGGGGACTAGCGGTCAAGAGACCCAGTACTTC	CASSLGGTSGQETQYF
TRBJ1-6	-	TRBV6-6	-	TGTGCCAGCAGTTACTTGGAGGATTCACCCCTCCACTTT	CASSYLEDSPLHF